Presented here are 14 T cell receptor beta chains from one specimen sequenced in a study of cytomegalovirus exposure and HLA in healthy donors. Use of 60 Vbeta and 13 Jbeta primers characterized the PCR. Clones were read by immunoSEQ multiplex PCR, and TCRdb kept only the in-frame ones, dropping some. The sample yields around 84,000 clones, over 75% seen once. The specimen sequenced was PBMCs. The receptors here all came from a human donor in good health.

In nucleotides, the CDR3 is TGCAGCGTTGAATGGCTAGCGGGGGGATTCCTCTACGAGCAGTACTTC. Encoded protein: CSVEWLAGGFLYEQYF. The genes are TRBV29-1 and TRBJ2-5, with 11 bases that match TRBD2. The last part of the DNA fits TRBJ2-7 better; the J call may be wrong. Germline loops: CDR1 SQVTM, CDR2 ANQGSEA. The CDR3 is made up of 16 amino acids.

V is TRBV29-1 and J is TRBJ2-1; unclear D gene. Germline assignment: CDR1 SQVTM and CDR2 ANQGSEA. Trimming pared 8 bases from V and 6 bases from J, leaving 14 bases between. This CDR3 comprises 12 residues. This CDR3 reads CSSVRQRNEQFF. As DNA, the CDR3 is TGCAGCTCGGTGAGACAACGCAATGAGCAGTTCTTC.

V gene TRBV2 combines with J gene TRBJ2-2; TRBD2 is a possible D gene (5 bases). With 4 bases removed from V and 4 bases from J, the gap between germline ends came to 7 bases. The CDR3 is 13 amino acids. CDR1 and CDR2 from the germline V gene are SNHLY and FYNNEI. CDR3 sequence (DNA): TGTGCCAGCAGTGTCAGCGGCACCGGGGAGCTGTTTTTT. This codes for CASSVSGTGELFF.

This chain links TRBV6-6 with TRBJ1-1; D may be TRBD1 (5 bases). The germline V gene has CDR1 MNHNY and CDR2 SVGAGI (reference sequence). V lost 6 bases to trimming and J lost 4 bases, with 9 bases between them. The length of the CDR3 is 12 residues. CDR3 amino acids: CASRGGGTEAFF. DNA of the CDR3: TGTGCCAGCAGGGGCGGGGGCACTGAAGCTTTCTTT.

V gene TRBV4-3 combines with J gene TRBJ2-7; 8 positions agree with TRBD1. Germline V gives CDR1 LGHNA, CDR2 YSLEER. The CDR3 has 19 residues. The J segment lost 2 bases and the V segment lost 0 bases, leaving 15 bases of the junction unmatched. DNA for the CDR3: TGCGCCAGCAGCCAAGAAAGTACGGTGGCCCGACAGGGGACCTACGAGCAGTACTTC. This translates into CASSQESTVARQGTYEQYF.

This clone was seen a handful of times. This chain connects TRBV7-2 to TRBJ2-3; 7 nucleotides match TRBD2. The CDR3 is 15 residues long. CDR1 and CDR2 (germline): SGHTA, FQGNSA. Unmatched junction bases numbered 5, after V lost 3 bases and J lost 2 bases. The DNA for the CDR3 is TGTGCCAGCAGCTTCCTGGGGGGGAACACAGATACGCAGTATTTT. Translating it yields CASSFLGGNTDTQYF.

There are a few counts of this clone. The V call is TRBV2, the J call TRBJ2-7; 9 nucleotides align to TRBD2. The CDR3 spans 15 residues. Per germline, CDR1 SNHLY and CDR2 FYNNEI. V trimming: 4 bases; J trimming: 4 bases; junction bases outside the gene matches: 8. The CDR3 DNA sequence: TGTGCCAGCAGTGCTAGCGGGACAATACCATACGAGCAGTACTTC. Translation: CASSASGTIPYEQYF.

This clone was seen only once. This chain uses TRBV7-9 with TRBJ2-7; D unclear. The V and J ends lost 2 bases and 7 bases respectively, with 12 bases between them. Germline CDR1 and CDR2: SEHNR and FQNEAQ (reference sequence). The CDR3 has 13 residues. Here the CDR3 DNA reads TGTGCCAGCAGCTTACTAAGCGCAAGGGAGCAGTACTTC. This codes for CASSLLSAREQYF. Full variable domain (outside the CDR3, taken from reference TRBV7-9 and TRBJ2-7): DTGVSQNPRHKITKRGQNVTFRCDPISEHNRLYWYRQTLGQGPEFLTYFQNEAQLEKSRLLSDRFSAERPKGSFSTLEIQRTEQGDSAMYLCASSLLSAREQYFGPGTRLTVT.

The chain recombines TRBV7-2 with TRBJ1-2, with a possible D match to TRBD1 (6 bases). This CDR3 has 15 amino acids. Germline V gene lookup returns CDR1 SGHTA and CDR2 FQGNSA. V shed 2 bases and J shed 3 bases, with 13 bases lying between them. CDR3 nucleotides: TGTGCCAGCAGCTTATCAGCGGGACACTACTATGGCTACACCTTC. It translates to CASSLSAGHYYGYTF.

V is TRBV6-4 and J is TRBJ2-5, with 10 bases aligning to TRBD1. The germline gives CDR1 MRHNA, CDR2 SNTAGT. Trimming at V came to 9 bases and at J to 5 bases, leaving 15 bases not matched to a gene. The CDR3 is made up of 16 amino acids. CDR3 in amino acids: CASRFRQGASGETQYF. For the CDR3, the DNA is TGTGCCAGTCGATTTCGACAGGGGGCGTCTGGGGAGACCCAGTACTTC.

This chain connects TRBV2 to TRBJ1-2; D might be TRBD1 (5 bases). The germline V gene has CDR1 SNHLY and CDR2 FYNNEI. The V end was cut by 8 bases, the J end by 0 bases, with 10 bases between. The CDR3 runs to 13 residues. DNA for the CDR3: TGTGCCAGCGGGGACTTATCTAACTATGGCTACACCTTC. Translation gives CASGDLSNYGYTF.

V and J are TRBV19 and TRBJ1-4; D not resolved. Trimming pared 3 bases from V and 5 bases from J, leaving 13 bases between. The CDR3 is made up of 15 amino acids. The germline CDR1 and CDR2 sequences are LNHDA and SQIVND (reference sequence). The CDR3 is CASSMVQPQNEKLFF. DNA of the CDR3: TGTGCCAGTAGTATGGTACAGCCTCAAAATGAAAAACTGTTTTTT.

The chain recombines TRBV6-5 with TRBJ2-5; the D is unclear. V lost 0 bases to trimming and J lost 7 bases, with 6 bases between them. Germline V CDR1 and CDR2: MNHEY, SVGAGI. The CDR3 is 12 residues long. The DNA for the CDR3 is TGTGCCAGCAGTTACTCGCCGGGGACCCAGTACTTC. This encodes CASSYSPGTQYF.

The chain carries TRBV5-1 and TRBJ1-1; tentatively, D is TRBD1 (5 bases). Germline V gene sequence: CDR1 SGHRS, CDR2 YFSETQ. The CDR3 is 14 amino acids. The V end was cut by 0 bases, the J end by 7 bases, with 13 bases between. CDR3 residues: CASSLAQTGIEAFF. DNA for the CDR3: TGCGCCAGCAGCTTGGCCCAAACAGGTATTGAAGCTTTCTTT.